One sample yielded the 28 T cell receptor beta chains listed below, sequenced in a study of blood T cells in healthy people across ages. Then a second PCR, running about 6 to 12 cycles, was carried out with a sample-barcoded 5' primer and a J-beta primer mix. TCRdb ran MiXCR on the 5' RACE reads and lists one entry per CDR3 protein. The table records hundreds of thousands of distinct CDR3 sequences, more than 35% of them present only once. Sequenced sample: blood. The source is a man at least 80 years old in good health.

This sequence joins TRBV29-1 and TRBJ2-7; the match to TRBD2 covers 7 bases. Per the germline V gene, CDR1 is SQVTM and CDR2 is ANQGSEA. V trimming: 6 bases; J trimming: 6 bases; junction bases outside the gene matches: 8. This CDR3 has 12 amino acids. The CDR3 reads CSVPGGPREQYF. CDR3 nucleotide sequence: TGCAGCGTCCCGGGAGGCCCTCGCGAGCAGTACTTC.

Remarks on this clonotype: Compared with germline, one end of the junction differs, possibly owing to a read error. The chain joins TRBV6-2 or TRBV6-3 to TRBJ2-1, with D possibly matching TRBD2 (5 bases). CDR3 length: 16 amino acids. The germline gives CDR1 MNHEY, CDR2 SVGEGT. CDR3 amino acids: CASSYSLWESHKEQFF. In nucleotides, the CDR3 is TGTGCCAGCAGTTACTCGTTGTGGGAGTCTCACAAGGAGCAGTTCTTC.

V and J are TRBV7-3 and TRBJ2-1; weak D call: TRBD1 (6 bases). From germline, CDR1 is SGHTA and CDR2 FQGTGA. V was pared by 8 bases and J by 5 bases, with 16 bases between. This CDR3 has 14 amino acids. This CDR3 reads CASGYAGQNNEQFF. CDR3 in DNA: TGTGCCAGCGGATACGCCGGACAGAACAATGAGCAGTTCTTC.

This clonotype was recorded many times. The CDR3 DNA follows: TGCAGCGCCGGGGCGGGGGGTGCGGCTAGCACAGATACGCAGTATTTT. This translates into CSAGAGGAASTDTQYF. The J gene is TRBJ2-3, the V gene TRBV29-1; 8 positions match TRBD2. The trim removed 7 bases at V and 0 bases at J, leaving 12 bases unmatched. Per germline, CDR1 SQVTM and CDR2 ANQGSEA. The CDR3 runs 16 residues.

J is TRBJ2-5 and V is TRBV19; possibly TRBD2 for D (5 bases). The DNA end lines up better with TRBJ2-7; the J call may be wrong. CDR3 length: 15 residues. Germline lookup yields CDR1 LNHDA and CDR2 SQIVND (reference sequence). The CDR3 region has the DNA TGTGCCAGTAGTATATCATCCGTACCGCGGGACGAGCAGTACTTC. Translation: CASSISSVPRDEQYF.

This clonotype was seen repeatedly, ten times or more. This chain links TRBV7-9 with TRBJ2-5; TRBD2 agrees at 7 bases. This CDR3 is 17 amino acids long. Germline CDR1 is SEHNR and CDR2 is FQNEAQ (reference sequence). J lost 2 bases, V lost 2 bases, and 11 bases had no gene match. The CDR3 sequence is CASSLRRSSGLQETQYF. The CDR3 region has the DNA TGTGCCAGCAGCTTAAGGAGGTCTAGCGGATTACAAGAGACCCAGTACTTC.

This clonotype came up a few times. The genes are TRBV7-2 and TRBJ2-2, with D possibly called TRBD1 or TRBD2 (5 bases each). CDR3 length: 16 residues. The germline gives CDR1 SGHTA, CDR2 FQGNSA. V was shortened by 5 bases and J by 7 bases, with 20 bases between the two germline ends. CDR3 DNA sequence: TGTGCCAGCAGCCCCCGGGGCCTACGGGTTGGCGGGGAGCTGTTTTTT. Residues: CASSPRGLRVGGELFF.

The rearrangement uses TRBV20-1 and TRBJ2-5; a possible D gene is TRBD2 (6 bases). CDR1 and CDR2 (germline): DFQATT, SNEGSKA (reference sequence). CDR3 length equals 14 residues. The V end was cut by 6 bases, the J end by 5 bases, with 19 bases between. This chain's CDR3 is CSAILEGREETQYF. The CDR3 nucleotides are TGCAGTGCGATACTGGAGGGGCGCGAGGAGACCCAGTACTTC.

This clonotype was observed once. The chain links TRBV28 to TRBJ1-2; 8 nucleotides line up with TRBD1. The junction had 9 bases not matched to a gene; V was cut back by 7 bases and J by 5 bases. Germline V CDR1 and CDR2: MDHEN, SYDVKM. The CDR3 spans 14 residues. CDR3 loop: CASTPDRVYYGYTF. The CDR3 DNA reads as TGTGCCAGCACCCCGGACAGGGTATATTATGGCTACACCTTC.

The chain employs TRBV9 and TRBJ2-7; TRBD1 aligns across 8 bases. The end of the DNA is better explained by TRBJ2-5, so the J call may be wrong. The CDR3 covers 14 residues. Germline-derived CDR1 and CDR2 are SGDLS and YYNGEE. CDR3 DNA sequence: TGTGCCAGCAGCGTAGGGACAGGGAGGGAGACCCAGTACTTC. Its translation is CASSVGTGRETQYF.

This clonotype was counted many times. V usage is TRBV5-1 and J usage is TRBJ1-2; the match to TRBD1 covers 7 bases. The J segment lost 6 bases and the V segment lost 1 base, leaving 6 bases of the junction unmatched. Germline V gene data show CDR1 as SGHRS and CDR2 as YFSETQ. CDR3 size: 14 residues. The CDR3 bases are TGCGCCAGCAGCTTGAGAGGGGGCGGGGATGGCTACACCTTC. Protein sequence: CASSLRGGGDGYTF.

The J gene is TRBJ1-5, the V gene TRBV5-1; D not certain. Germline loops: CDR1 SGHRS, CDR2 YFSETQ. Trimming took off 2 bases at V and 0 bases at J, with 6 bases between the two ends. The CDR3 has 14 amino acids. Here the CDR3 reads CASSFGDSNQPQHF. CDR3 bases: TGCGCCAGCAGCTTCGGTGATAGCAATCAGCCCCAGCATTTT.

The rearrangement joins TRBV24-1 to TRBJ2-7; D not certain. The CDR3 is 14 amino acids. Per the germline V gene, CDR1 is KGHDR and CDR2 is SFDVKD. Trimming removed 4 bases from V and 2 bases from J, with 11 bases in between. CDR3 nucleotide sequence: TGTGCCACCAGTGACTCGGCCAGAGCCTACGAGCAGTACTTC. Translating gives CATSDSARAYEQYF.

The CDR3 region is CSAREWEATYNEQFF. The CDR3 region has the DNA TGCAGTGCTAGAGAATGGGAGGCCACCTACAATGAGCAGTTCTTC. The chain joins TRBV20-1 to TRBJ2-1; TRBD2 is a possible D gene (6 bases). V was clipped by 0 bases and J by 2 bases, with 11 bases between them. The V gene's germline CDR1 is DFQATT and CDR2 SNEGSKA (reference sequence). The CDR3 has 15 residues.

In this sample, this clonotype turned up many times. J is TRBJ2-5 and V is TRBV14; no reliable D call. V was clipped by 2 bases and J by 0 bases, with 13 bases between them. This CDR3 comprises 16 residues. Germline V CDR1 and CDR2: SGHDN, FVKESK. CDR3 loop: CASSQPLGRDQETQYF. CDR3 DNA: TGTGCCAGCAGCCAACCGCTTGGTAGAGACCAAGAGACCCAGTACTTC.

This clonotype was recorded once. The CDR3: CASSRPLDGGGYTF. In nucleotides, the CDR3 is TGTGCCAGCAGCCGACCTCTTGACGGGGGAGGCTACACCTTC. The chain combines TRBV7-9 with TRBJ1-2, with a possible D match to TRBD1 (5 bases). V was clipped by 5 bases and J by 8 bases, with 18 bases between them. The CDR3 is 14 residues long. CDR1 SEHNR and CDR2 FQNEAQ come from the germline V gene (reference sequence). The whole variable domain, filled in from reference TRBV7-9 and TRBJ1-2, reads DTGVSQNPRHKITKRGQNVTFRCDPISEHNRLYWYRQTLGQGPEFLTYFQNEAQLEKSRLLSDRFSAERPKGSFSTLEIQRTEQGDSAMYLCASSRPLDGGGYTFGSGTRLTVV.

The V and J genes are TRBV5-1 and TRBJ1-5; D not certain. CDR3 length: 13 amino acids. The germline CDR1 and CDR2 sequences are SGHRS and YFSETQ. Between the trimmed V and J ends, which lost 6 bases and 7 bases, there was a span of 14 bases. The CDR3 bases are TGCGCCAGCACCGGGGTTGTTAGGCAGCCCCAGCATTTT. The encoded protein is CASTGVVRQPQHF.

This clonotype came up a few times. This chain uses TRBV20-1 with TRBJ2-4; the match to TRBD1 covers 9 bases. The germline V gene has CDR1 DFQATT and CDR2 SNEGSKA (reference sequence). Germline trimming cut 3 bases from V and 3 bases from J; bases unmatched to any gene: 6. CDR3 length equals 15 residues. CDR3 region: CSASTGTGHKNIQYF. CDR3 DNA: TGCAGTGCTAGTACCGGGACAGGGCACAAAAACATTCAGTACTTC.

V gene TRBV20-1 combines with J gene TRBJ2-2, with D possibly matching TRBD1 (6 bases). Germline V CDR1 and CDR2: DFQATT, SNEGSKA (reference sequence). This CDR3 is 17 amino acids long. Between the trimmed V and J ends, which lost 3 bases and 0 bases, there was a span of 17 bases. In nucleotides, the CDR3 is TGCAGTGCTAGTTCGCCTCACCGACAGGCGAACACCGGGGAGCTGTTTTTT. Amino acids: CSASSPHRQANTGELFF.

The chain combines TRBV2 with TRBJ1-5, with 9 bases identical to TRBD1. Germline loops: CDR1 SNHLY, CDR2 FYNNEI. The CDR3 loop spans 16 amino acids. Trimming took 6 bases from V and 3 from J; bases not matched to a gene: 9. The CDR3 nucleotides are TGTGCCAGCAGGAAAACAGGGGGCGCAAACAATCAGCCCCAGCATTTT. It specifies CASRKTGGANNQPQHF.

The chain links TRBV28 to TRBJ1-5, with 7 bases fitting TRBD1. From germline, CDR1 is MDHEN and CDR2 SYDVKM. With V trimmed by 4 bases and J by 6 bases, 6 bases remained unmatched. The CDR3 is 14 residues long. The CDR3 DNA is TGTGCCAGCAGTTCGACAGGGATCGTTCAGCCCCAGCATTTT. It encodes CASSSTGIVQPQHF.

This clonotype was found many times. The chain employs TRBV12-3 or TRBV12-4 and TRBJ2-3; 13 bases fit TRBD2. This CDR3 contains 18 residues. Trimming took 4 bases from V and 1 from J; bases not matched to a gene: 8. CDR3 sequence reads: CASSSLAGGHLRTDTQYF. The CDR3 DNA sequence: TGTGCCAGCAGTTCACTAGCGGGAGGGCACCTACGCACAGATACGCAGTATTTT.

This chain uses TRBV27 with TRBJ2-5; maybe TRBD1 (6 bases). The CDR3 contains 13 residues. Germline lookup yields CDR1 MNHEY and CDR2 SMNVEV (reference sequence). Trimming shortened V by 7 bases and J by 1 base, and 10 bases separated the two germline ends. The CDR3 DNA reads TGTGCCAGCACAAGACAGGTCCAAGAGACCCAGTACTTC. Encoded protein: CASTRQVQETQYF.

The J gene is TRBJ2-4, the V gene TRBV28; 7 bases fit TRBD1. The end of the DNA is better explained by TRBJ2-7, so the J call may be wrong. This CDR3 is 14 amino acids long. Germline assignment: CDR1 MDHEN and CDR2 SYDVKM. CDR3 residues: CASSSGQLPYEQYF. In DNA, the CDR3 is TGTGCCAGCAGCTCGGGACAGTTACCCTACGAGCAGTACTTC.

This clonotype has at least ten counts. V gene TRBV5-1 combines with J gene TRBJ2-6; D call uncertain. V was pared by 0 bases and J by 2 bases, with 9 bases between. The CDR3 is made up of 16 amino acids. The germline V gene encodes CDR1 SGHRS and CDR2 YFSETQ. CDR3 nucleotides: TGCGCCAGCAGCTTGGACGGTACAACTGGGGCCAACGTCCTGACTTTC. It is translated as CASSLDGTTGANVLTF.

The rearrangement uses TRBV9 and TRBJ2-5, with D tentatively TRBD2 (6 bases). The germline V gene encodes CDR1 SGDLS and CDR2 YYNGEE. CDR3 length: 15 residues. V was pared by 2 bases and J by 3 bases, with 14 bases between. CDR3 nucleotide sequence: TGTGCCAGCAGCGTGGGAGCTGGCGGGAAAGAGACCCAGTACTTC. Its protein product is CASSVGAGGKETQYF.

This chain joins TRBV4-2 and TRBJ2-7; D is undetermined. Per the germline V gene, CDR1 is LGHNA and CDR2 is YNFKEQ. Trimming took off 0 bases at V and 4 bases at J, with 7 bases between the two ends. The CDR3 length is 13 residues. The DNA for the CDR3 is TGTGCCAGCAGCCAAGAATCTTGGTACGAGCAGTACTTC. Its protein is CASSQESWYEQYF.

This clonotype was seen a handful of times. One end of the junction fails to match germline, which may point to a read error. V is TRBV7-8 and J is TRBJ2-4, with 12 bases lining up with TRBD1. Germline V gene sequence: CDR1 SGHVS, CDR2 FQNEAQ. This CDR3 comprises 19 residues. The chain's CDR3 is CASSPLGDRGQLRQNLQYF. DNA for the CDR3: TGTGCCAGCAGCCCCCTCGGGGACAGGGGGCAATTAAGGCAAAACCTTCAGTACTTC.